This TCR beta chain stems from a study of blood T cell repertoires in COVID-19. As for the study in general: Some COVID-19 samples were acute and others convalescent; all came from the United States, Italy and Spain.

Study members were between roughly 18 and 100 years old and lived in 24 US regions. Cohort allocation depended upon clinical history that participants reported. In the original workflow: Estimation of nucleated cell counts relied on the amplification of reference gene primers. TCRdb's copy holds only in-frame clones and misses some; the assay was immunoSEQ multiplex PCR. The DNA was the basis for D and trimming; V, J and clone size are from that table. Counted here are 120,000 to 150,000 clones, 70% to 90% occurring once; the ten biggest clones make up roughly 3.4%. The CDR3 sequence is 12 residues long. Germline V gene sequence: CDR1 MNHEY, CDR2 SVGAGI. The V end lost 6 bases, the J end lost 10 bases, and 13 bases lay between the germline ends.

The chain carries TRBV6-5 and TRBJ2-1; a possible D gene is TRBD1 (5 bases). Source material: PBMCs or T cells enriched from blood (not recorded which). This receptor was identified in a woman aged 50 to 60 with acute COVID-19. The CDR3 nucleotides are TGTGCCAGCAGCCCCTTTTCAGGGGAGCAGTTCTTC. Amino acids: CASSPFSGEQFF.